These 27 T cell receptor beta chains originate from one sample sequenced in a study of neurological immune-mediated disorders. Each CDR3 protein gets one entry after TCRdb re-called the 5' RACE reads with MiXCR. The sample has about 74,000 distinct CDR3 sequences; around 5.2% are singletons. Sequenced sample: PBMCs. The origin of the receptors is a man younger than 35 with multiple sclerosis.

Ten or more counts support this clonotype. CDR3 amino acids: CSARDPGTSENNEQFF. In DNA form, the CDR3 reads TGCAGTGCTAGAGATCCTGGGACTAGCGAAAACAATGAGCAGTTCTTC. The chain employs TRBV20-1 and TRBJ2-1; TRBD2 aligns across 10 bases. The CDR3 runs 16 residues. The J segment lost 5 bases and the V segment lost 0 bases, leaving 7 bases of the junction unmatched. The germline V gene has CDR1 DFQATT and CDR2 SNEGSKA (reference sequence).

This clonotype was counted many times. The gene calls are TRBV6-5 and TRBJ1-1, with D possibly being TRBD1 (6 bases). Per germline, CDR1 MNHEY and CDR2 SVGAGI. V lost 5 bases to trimming and J lost 7 bases, with 17 bases between them. There are 14 residues in the CDR3. The CDR3 is CASSINTGSVEAFF. The CDR3, as DNA: TGTGCCAGCAGTATTAATACAGGGTCGGTTGAAGCTTTCTTT.

This clonotype occurred many times. This sequence joins TRBV9 and TRBJ2-7, with D perhaps matching TRBD2 (6 bases). This CDR3 is 14 amino acids long. Germline V gene lookup returns CDR1 SGDLS and CDR2 YYNGEE. V shed 3 bases and J shed 0 bases, with 10 bases lying between them. CDR3 DNA: TGTGCCAGCAGCGCCCGACTAGACTCCTACGAGCAGTACTTC. Translating gives CASSARLDSYEQYF.

This clonotype was observed at least ten times. The V and J genes are TRBV20-1 and TRBJ2-3; 11 nucleotides match TRBD2. Germline values: CDR1 DFQATT, CDR2 SNEGSKA (reference sequence). The CDR3 length is 15 residues. Unmatched junction bases numbered 10, after V lost 5 bases and J lost 6 bases. The DNA for the CDR3 is TGCAGTGCTCCCCACCAGGGGACTAGCGGCGATACGCAGTATTTT. Its translation is CSAPHQGTSGDTQYF.

This clonotype occurred many times. This chain uses TRBV3-1 with TRBJ1-1; D remains unclear. The ends were cut back, 3 bases at V and 3 bases at J, with 5 bases in the middle. Germline V CDR1 and CDR2: LGHDT, YNNKEL (reference sequence). The CDR3 extends over 12 amino acids. The CDR3 sequence is CASSQRDTEAFF. The CDR3 coding sequence is TGTGCCAGCAGCCAGAGGGACACTGAAGCTTTCTTT. Based on the CDR3 plus reference TRBV3-1 and TRBJ1-1, the full variable domain is DTAVSQTPKYLVTQMGNDKSIKCEQNLGHDTMYWYKQDSKKFLKIMFSYNNKELIINETVPNRFSPKSPDKAHLNLHINSLELGDSAVYFCASSQRDTEAFFGQGTRLTVV.

Worth noting for this clonotype: It may be a read error: a sequence one base away is much more abundant. The chain links TRBV25-1 to TRBJ2-7, with D perhaps TRBD1 (6 bases). Per the germline V gene, CDR1 is MGHDK and CDR2 is SYGVNS. The V end was cut by 10 bases, the J end by 2 bases, with 9 bases between. The CDR3 runs 11 residues. CDR3 coding DNA: TGTGCCACCGGGACAACCTACGAGCAGTACTTC. Its translation: CATGTTYEQYF.

At least ten counts were recorded for this clonotype. V is TRBV4-3 and J is TRBJ1-1; perhaps TRBD1 as D (6 bases). The CDR3 length is 15 residues. Trimming stripped 0 bases from V and 6 bases from J, with 14 bases between. Per germline, CDR1 LGHNA and CDR2 YSLEER. CDR3 amino acids: CASSQDQGGLAEAFF. CDR3 bases: TGCGCCAGCAGCCAAGATCAAGGGGGGCTCGCTGAAGCTTTCTTT.

This clonotype was detected many times. This chain links TRBV5-8 with TRBJ2-6; possible D gene TRBD2, 6 bases. The germline V and J ends were trimmed by 10 bases and 0 bases, with 17 bases remaining between them. This CDR3 region has 16 residues. The germline CDR1 and CDR2 sequences are SGHTS and YDEGEE. CDR3 nucleotides: TGTGCCGCCCGGGGGAACCAAGGCTCTGGGGCCAACGTCCTGACTTTC. This sequence encodes CAARGNQGSGANVLTF.

This clonotype was picked up many times. The V and J genes are TRBV5-1 and TRBJ1-1; D call uncertain. The ends were cut back, 2 bases at V and 1 base at J, with 9 bases in the middle. The CDR3 consists of 14 residues. Per germline, CDR1 SGHRS and CDR2 YFSETQ. For the CDR3, the DNA is TGCGCCAGCAGCTTTAGGGATCCGAACACTGAAGCTTTCTTT. This sequence encodes CASSFRDPNTEAFF.

This clonotype has at least ten counts. The V call is TRBV20-1, the J call TRBJ2-7; TRBD1 might be the D (6 bases). CDR3 length: 12 residues. Per germline, CDR1 DFQATT and CDR2 SNEGSKA (reference sequence). V was trimmed by 4 bases and J by 2 bases, leaving 9 bases between them. The CDR3 bases are TGCAGTGCTACCGACAGGACCTACGAGCAGTACTTC. It yields the protein CSATDRTYEQYF.

This clonotype has a count of ten or more. This chain links TRBV5-1 with TRBJ2-3; D may be TRBD1 (5 bases). This CDR3 contains 14 residues. V was shortened by 4 bases and J by 2 bases, with 11 bases between the two germline ends. CDR1 is SGHRS and CDR2 is YFSETQ in the germline V gene. CDR3 sequence reads: CASSPTATTDTQYF. As DNA, the CDR3 is TGCGCCAGCAGCCCGACAGCTACCACAGATACGCAGTATTTT.

There are many counts of this clonotype. The V gene is TRBV7-8, the J gene TRBJ2-7; D is perhaps TRBD1 or TRBD2 (5 bases each). There are 14 residues in the CDR3. Trimming cost V 0 bases and J 2 bases, with 8 bases left between them. Germline CDR1 reads SGHVS; CDR2 reads FQNEAQ. CDR3 sequence (DNA): TGTGCCAGCAGCTTAGCACCGGGACCCTACGAGCAGTACTTC. This sequence encodes CASSLAPGPYEQYF.

Ten or more counts support this clonotype. The V gene is TRBV20-1, the J gene TRBJ2-7; 9 nucleotides agree with TRBD2. This CDR3 region has 14 residues. With 5 bases clipped from V and 0 bases from J, the junction kept 5 bases outside the gene matches. Germline CDR1 and CDR2: DFQATT and SNEGSKA (reference sequence). This CDR3 is CSASGTSFSYEQYF. CDR3 DNA sequence: TGCAGTGCTTCCGGGACTAGCTTCTCCTACGAGCAGTACTTC.

This clonotype was picked up many times. The rearrangement links TRBV5-6 to TRBJ2-1; D gene ambiguous. The CDR3 loop spans 16 amino acids. The germline V and J ends were trimmed by 3 bases and 3 bases, with 16 bases remaining between them. Germline CDR1 reads SGHDT; CDR2 reads YYEEEE. CDR3 DNA: TGTGCCAGCAGCTCCCCGAAGCGTGTTAGCTACAATGAGCAGTTCTTC. It encodes CASSSPKRVSYNEQFF.

This clonotype has at least ten counts. The chain joins TRBV7-2 to TRBJ2-5; 9 bases fit TRBD1. The germline V gene encodes CDR1 SGHTA and CDR2 FQGNSA. The ends lost 4 bases at V and 4 bases at J; junction bases unmatched: 7. This CDR3 is 15 amino acids long. CDR3 coding DNA: TGTGCCAGCAGCTCCCGGACAGGGGAGGGAGAGACCCAGTACTTC. Protein sequence: CASSSRTGEGETQYF.

This clonotype was recorded at least ten times. This CDR3 is CASSLTASGGYDNEQFF. The CDR3 nucleotides read TGTGCCAGCAGCTTAACGGCTAGCGGGGGCTACGACAATGAGCAGTTCTTC. The rearrangement uses TRBV7-3 and TRBJ2-1, with 10 bases lining up with TRBD2. Germline values: CDR1 SGHTA, CDR2 FQGTGA. The CDR3 totals 17 residues. V was clipped by 0 bases and J by 5 bases; unmatched bases: 7.

This clonotype occurred many times. The V gene is TRBV29-1, the J gene TRBJ2-7, with 9 bases aligning to TRBD2. Germline trimming cut 7 bases from V and 6 bases from J; bases unmatched to any gene: 13. This CDR3 comprises 14 residues. Germline CDR1 and CDR2: SQVTM and ANQGSEA. The CDR3 region has the DNA TGCAGCGCGGGGGGCATTAGCGGGAGTTCCGAGCAGTACTTC. It translates to CSAGGISGSSEQYF.

This clonotype was counted only a few times. A much larger clonotype is one base distant, so this may be a read error. V and J are TRBV20-1 and TRBJ2-2; a weak D match, TRBD2 (6 bases). The V gene's germline CDR1 is DFQATT and CDR2 SNEGSKA (reference sequence). This CDR3 contains 13 residues. In DNA form, the CDR3 reads TGCAGTGCTGCGGGACTTCCCACCGGGGAGCTGCTTTTT. This sequence encodes CSAAGLPTGELLF.

This clonotype was seen many times. The genes are TRBV6-2 or TRBV6-3 and TRBJ2-1; TRBD2 agrees at 13 bases. The CDR3 extends over 15 amino acids. The germline gives CDR1 MNHEY, CDR2 SVGEGT. V shed 5 bases and J 9 bases; nucleotides not matched to a gene: 7. CDR3 coding DNA: TGTGCCAGCAGTGACAGGACTAGCGGGAGCGGTGAGCAGTTCTTC. Protein product: CASSDRTSGSGEQFF.

This clonotype was counted many times. The rearrangement uses TRBV5-1 and TRBJ2-5; 9 bases align to TRBD1. Germline V gene data show CDR1 as SGHRS and CDR2 as YFSETQ. The CDR3 totals 16 residues. V lost 0 bases and J lost 5; bases outside the gene matches: 8. The CDR3 DNA reads TGCGCCAGCAGCTTGGGCTCCCGGACAGGGGAGGAGACCCAGTACTTC. Protein sequence: CASSLGSRTGEETQYF.

This chain uses TRBV29-1 with TRBJ2-2; 7 bases align to TRBD2. CDR3 length: 13 amino acids. Trimming took 4 bases from V and 4 from J; bases not matched to a gene: 3. Germline-derived CDR1 and CDR2 are SQVTM and ANQGSEA. This CDR3 is CSVGEGGTGELFF. The CDR3 DNA sequence: TGCAGCGTTGGGGAGGGAGGCACCGGGGAGCTGTTTTTT.

This clonotype was observed at least ten times. The chain employs TRBV20-1 and TRBJ1-2; D unclear. Germline CDR1 reads DFQATT; CDR2 reads SNEGSKA (reference sequence). The CDR3 has 13 residues. V lost 3 bases and J 2 bases, leaving 10 bases between the germline ends. CDR3 nucleotide sequence: TGCAGTGCTAGCCCACTAGAGAACTATGGCTACACCTTC. Its translation is CSASPLENYGYTF.

This clonotype was observed many times. The chain couples TRBV7-8 to TRBJ1-2, with D unresolved. The germline CDR1 and CDR2 sequences are SGHVS and FQNEAQ. The CDR3 has 12 amino acids. V was pared by 5 bases and J by 7 bases, with 11 bases between. CDR3 in amino acids: CASSIGRGGYTF. Here the CDR3 DNA reads TGTGCCAGCAGCATAGGACGGGGTGGCTACACCTTC. Based on the CDR3 plus reference TRBV7-8 and TRBJ1-2, the full variable domain is GAGVSQSPRYKVAKRGQDVALRCDPISGHVSLFWYQQALGQGPEFLTYFQNEAQLDKSGLPSDRFFAERPEGSVSTLKIQRTQQEDSAVYLCASSIGRGGYTFGSGTRLTVV.

This clonotype appeared many times. The V and J genes are TRBV9 and TRBJ2-5; 7 bases line up with TRBD2. The CDR3 has 18 amino acids. Germline lookup yields CDR1 SGDLS and CDR2 YYNGEE. Germline trimming cut 2 bases from V and 4 bases from J; bases unmatched to any gene: 17. CDR3 coding DNA: TGTGCCAGCAGCGTTGGTGTGACGGGAGGCTCAGGCGGAGAGACCCAGTACTTC. It yields the protein CASSVGVTGGSGGETQYF. The full variable domain, with the rest looked up from reference TRBV9 and TRBJ2-5, is DSGVTQTPKHLITATGQRVTLRCSPRSGDLSVYWYQQSLDQGLQFLIQYYNGEERAKGNILERFSAQQFPDLHSELNLSSLELGDSALYFCASSVGVTGGSGGETQYFGPGTRLLVL.

This clonotype appeared many times. V is TRBV7-8 and J is TRBJ1-1; a possible D gene is TRBD1 (6 bases). The CDR3 length is 13 residues. V was trimmed by 5 bases and J by 11 bases, leaving 18 bases between them. The germline V gene has CDR1 SGHVS and CDR2 FQNEAQ. DNA of the CDR3: TGTGCCAGCAGCCTATTTCAGGGGCGGGAGGCTTTCTTT. It codes for CASSLFQGREAFF.

This clonotype was observed many times. The CDR3: CASSKTGTTRYEQYF. DNA of the CDR3: TGTGCCAGCAGCAAGACCGGGACTACCCGTTACGAGCAGTACTTC. The chain links TRBV7-2 to TRBJ2-7; 7 positions match TRBD2. The V segment lost 5 bases and the J segment 4 bases; nucleotides outside the gene matches: 11. The CDR3 totals 15 residues. Germline assignment: CDR1 SGHTA and CDR2 FQGNSA. Complete variable domain (other parts from reference TRBV7-2 and TRBJ2-7): GAGVSQSPSNKVTEKGKDVELRCDPISGHTALYWYRQSLGQGLEFLIYFQGNSAPDKSGLPSDRFSAERTGGSVSTLTIQRTQQEDSAVYLCASSKTGTTRYEQYFGPGTRLTVT.

The table lists this clonotype with a few counts. A much larger clonotype is one base distant, so this may be a read error. CDR3 protein: CASNNPHGDQSLVTF. The CDR3 nucleotides are TGTGCCAGCAACAATCCCCACGGGGACCAATCCCTTGTCACCTTC. The gene calls are TRBV12-3 or TRBV12-4 and TRBJ1-2; a weak D match, TRBD1 (5 bases). V lost 7 bases and J 13 bases, leaving 28 bases between the germline ends. The CDR3 is 15 amino acids.